The 29 T cell receptor beta chains presented below share a single source sample, sequenced in a study of blood T cell repertoires in COVID-19. The data were produced by immunoSEQ multiplex PCR, yet TCRdb's version contains in-frame clones alone and is incomplete. The sample consists of about 250,000 clones, approximately 86% of them appearing once. The source material was PBMCs or T cells enriched from blood (not recorded which). Receptor source: a woman in her 30s with acute COVID-19.

The rearrangement links TRBV7-6 to TRBJ1-2, with TRBD1 matching over 9 bases. This CDR3 spans 16 amino acids. Germline V CDR1 and CDR2: SGHVS, FNYEAQ. J gave up 5 bases and V 5 bases, and 12 bases lay outside the gene matches. CDR3 nucleotides: TGTGCCAGCAGCCCTCTTGCACAGGGGGCTGAGTATGGCTACACCTTC. It specifies CASSPLAQGAEYGYTF. The entire variable domain, with the rest obtained from reference TRBV7-6 and TRBJ1-2, is as follows: GAGVSQSPRYKVTKRGQDVALRCDPISGHVSLYWYRQALGQGPEFLTYFNYEAQQDKSGLPNDRFSAERPEGSISTLTIQRTEQRDSAMYRCASSPLAQGAEYGYTFGSGTRLTVV.

This clone appeared once. The chain uses TRBV18 and TRBJ1-2; D is unresolved. CDR1 and CDR2 from the germline V gene are KGHSH and LQKENI. The CDR3 is 15 residues long. Deletions cut 2 bases from V and 5 bases from J, with 15 bases between. The DNA for the CDR3 is TGTGCCAGCTCACCAGAATCTACCGGGTCTTATGGCTACACCTTC. Translated: CASSPESTGSYGYTF.

The chain links TRBV7-6 to TRBJ2-7; D is uncertain. The germline V gene has CDR1 SGHVS and CDR2 FNYEAQ. V lost 4 bases and J 6 bases, leaving 10 bases between the germline ends. The CDR3 contains 12 residues. The CDR3 spells CASSSARSEQYF. CDR3 nucleotides: TGTGCCAGCAGCTCAGCGAGGTCCGAGCAGTACTTC.

The rearrangement uses TRBV6-4 and TRBJ1-1; 7 nucleotides agree with TRBD1. The CDR3 is 14 residues long. Germline-derived CDR1 and CDR2 are MRHNA and SNTAGT. V gave up 6 bases and J gave up 4 bases; unmatched junction bases: 8. The CDR3 protein is CASRQGLGFTEAFF. As DNA, the CDR3 is TGTGCCAGCAGACAGGGGTTAGGGTTCACTGAAGCTTTCTTT.

The chain uses TRBV10-3 and TRBJ2-7; the match to TRBD1 covers 10 bases. Germline assignment: CDR1 ENHRY and CDR2 SYGVKD. The CDR3 loop spans 17 amino acids. V shed 6 bases, J shed 2 bases, and the junction held 13 bases outside the gene matches. The CDR3 reads CAISMGQGLDPTYEQYF. The CDR3 bases are TGTGCCATCAGCATGGGACAGGGGCTGGATCCTACCTACGAGCAGTACTTC.

This clone was observed a handful of times. The V gene is TRBV30, the J gene TRBJ2-7, with D possibly matching TRBD1 (6 bases). In germline, CDR1 is GTSNPN, CDR2 SVGIG (reference sequence). V was shortened by 6 bases and J by 6 bases, with 21 bases between the two germline ends. CDR3 length: 14 residues. CDR3 in DNA: TGTGCCTGCCTCGTTGGGGGCAGTATACGCGAGCAGTACTTC. Its translation: CACLVGGSIREQYF.

This chain uses TRBV12-3 or TRBV12-4 with TRBJ2-3; unclear D gene. The CDR3 runs 13 residues. Trimming pared 0 bases from V and 6 bases from J, leaving 7 bases between. CDR3 sequence (DNA): TGTGCCAGCAGTTTAGCGCTAATGGATACGCAGTATTTT. Its protein is CASSLALMDTQYF.

V is TRBV7-8 and J is TRBJ2-7; TRBD1 aligns across 7 bases. Germline-derived CDR1 and CDR2 are SGHVS and FQNEAQ. V was clipped by 1 base and J by 3 bases; unmatched bases: 6. The CDR3 totals 15 residues. The CDR3 region is CASSLGGQGVYEQYF. DNA of the CDR3: TGTGCCAGCAGCTTAGGTGGCCAGGGGGTCTACGAGCAGTACTTC.

The rearrangement uses TRBV7-8 and TRBJ2-3; D is unclear. Germline V gene data show CDR1 as SGHVS and CDR2 as FQNEAQ. V shed 1 base and J shed 4 bases, with 3 bases lying between them. The CDR3 has 12 residues. The CDR3 sequence is CASSLVADTQYF. CDR3 bases: TGTGCCAGCAGCTTAGTAGCAGATACGCAGTATTTT.

The V call is TRBV6-6, the J call TRBJ1-5, with D maybe TRBD1 (5 bases). Trimming shortened V by 2 bases and J by 1 base, and 9 bases separated the two germline ends. Germline values: CDR1 MNHNY, CDR2 SVGAGI (reference sequence). This CDR3 is 15 amino acids long. CDR3 nucleotide sequence: TGTGCCAGCAGTTACAGGGACTCCAGCAATCAGCCCCAGCATTTT. It encodes CASSYRDSSNQPQHF.

This chain connects TRBV7-2 to TRBJ1-1; 7 positions match TRBD1. CDR3 length equals 16 residues. Germline CDR1 SGHTA, CDR2 FQGNSA. The V segment lost 6 bases and the J segment 2 bases; nucleotides outside the gene matches: 12. CDR3 nucleotides: TGTGCCAGCAGACACAGGGTTGGGACAGCAAACACTGAAGCTTTCTTT. Encoded protein: CASRHRVGTANTEAFF.

This rearrangement joins TRBV18 to TRBJ1-6; TRBD1 aligns across 9 bases. CDR3 length: 17 residues. Germline V gene sequence: CDR1 KGHSH, CDR2 LQKENI. Trimming removed 1 base from V and 8 bases from J; junction bases left unmatched: 9. This CDR3 is CASSPRETGGLDSPLHF. CDR3 in DNA: TGTGCCAGCTCACCACGCGAGACAGGGGGTCTGGATTCACCCCTCCACTTT.

The chain couples TRBV10-1 to TRBJ2-7; 7 bases fit TRBD2. CDR3 length equals 12 residues. Germline values: CDR1 WNHNN, CDR2 SYGVQD (reference sequence). V shed 2 bases and J 6 bases; nucleotides not matched to a gene: 1. Here the CDR3 reads CASSEGRAEQYF. Written as DNA, the CDR3 is TGCGCCAGCAGTGAGGGGAGGGCCGAGCAGTACTTC.

The chain joins TRBV6-4 to TRBJ2-1; possibly TRBD2 for D (6 bases). Trimming shortened V by 5 bases and J by 6 bases, and 11 bases separated the two germline ends. Germline V gene lookup returns CDR1 MRHNA and CDR2 SNTAGT. The CDR3 length is 13 residues. Written as DNA, the CDR3 is TGTGCCAGCAGTTCCGGGACTCTCAATGAGCAGTTCTTC. Its translation is CASSSGTLNEQFF.

This chain uses TRBV4-3 with TRBJ2-1; 13 nucleotides match TRBD2. CDR3 length: 17 residues. Losses at the gene ends were 0 bases for V and 16 bases for J; bases not matched to a gene: 15. The germline gives CDR1 LGHNA, CDR2 YSLEER. The CDR3 reads CASSQESGKRLAGGLFF. DNA of the CDR3: TGCGCCAGCAGCCAAGAATCCGGGAAGAGACTAGCGGGGGGACTATTCTTC.

This clone occurred once. V is TRBV4-3 and J is TRBJ1-1, with D perhaps matching TRBD1 (6 bases). Trimming removed 0 bases from V and 1 base from J, with 9 bases in between. The germline gives CDR1 LGHNA, CDR2 YSLEER. The CDR3 sequence is 15 residues long. CDR3 amino acids: CASSQDWGQNTEAFF. The CDR3 nucleotides read TGCGCCAGCAGCCAAGATTGGGGACAGAACACTGAAGCTTTCTTT.

The rearrangement joins TRBV18 to TRBJ1-1; D may be TRBD1 (5 bases). The CDR3 loop spans 17 amino acids. The germline V gene has CDR1 KGHSH and CDR2 LQKENI. With 3 bases removed from V and 0 bases from J, the gap between germline ends came to 17 bases. The CDR3 is CASSPSTTGLLNTEAFF. DNA for the CDR3: TGTGCCAGCTCACCGTCAACCACAGGTTTATTGAACACTGAAGCTTTCTTT. The full variable domain, in which reference TRBV18 and TRBJ1-1 provide the parts outside the CDR3, is NAGVMQNPRHLVRRRGQEARLRCSPMKGHSHVYWYRQLPEEGLKFMVYLQKENIIDESGMPKERFSAEFPKEGPSILRIQQVVRGDSAAYFCASSPSTTGLLNTEAFFGQGTRLTVV.

The rearrangement uses TRBV5-1 and TRBJ2-3; 8 bases match TRBD1. Looked up from germline, CDR1 is SGHRS and CDR2 is YFSETQ. The CDR3 has 14 residues. The junction had 3 bases not matched to a gene; V was cut back by 4 bases and J by 2 bases. This CDR3 is CASSVDRATDTQYF. The CDR3 nucleotides read TGCGCCAGCAGCGTGGACAGGGCCACAGATACGCAGTATTTT.

The chain couples TRBV2 to TRBJ1-2; the match to TRBD1 covers 10 bases. J gave up 6 bases and V 11 bases, and 12 bases lay outside the gene matches. Germline loops: CDR1 SNHLY, CDR2 FYNNEI. There are 14 residues in the CDR3. The CDR3 nucleotides are TGTGCCGGATCAATAGGACAGGGGGAAAATGGCTACACCTTC. The encoded protein is CAGSIGQGENGYTF.

V usage is TRBV19 and J usage is TRBJ1-2, with 10 bases identical to TRBD1. CDR3 length: 17 amino acids. CDR1 is LNHDA and CDR2 is SQIVND in the germline V gene (reference sequence). Trimming cost V 5 bases and J 0 bases; bases outside gene matches: 9. CDR3 coding DNA: TGTGCCAGTAGTGACCCTGGGACAGGGGATTCTAACTATGGCTACACCTTC. Translation: CASSDPGTGDSNYGYTF.

The chain carries TRBV5-4 and TRBJ1-6, with a possible D match to TRBD1 (6 bases). CDR1 is SGHNT, CDR2 YYREEE, per germline (reference sequence). This CDR3 spans 16 amino acids. Trimming took 4 bases from V and 5 from J, leaving 16 bases between them. CDR3 loop: CASSPDSQGNNSPLHF. The CDR3, as DNA: TGTGCCAGCAGCCCCGACTCGCAGGGGAATAATTCACCCCTCCACTTT.

This chain connects TRBV10-3 to TRBJ1-2; 11 bases agree with TRBD1. The CDR3 has 17 residues. CDR1 is ENHRY, CDR2 SYGVKD, per germline. The ends lost 2 bases at V and 7 bases at J; junction bases unmatched: 12. This CDR3 is CAISERKRTGGFAGYTF. The CDR3 DNA sequence: TGTGCCATCAGTGAGAGAAAGAGGACAGGGGGCTTTGCTGGCTACACCTTC.

This chain uses TRBV30 with TRBJ1-1; D unresolved. The V gene's germline CDR1 is GTSNPN and CDR2 SVGIG (reference sequence). CDR3 length equals 11 residues. V was cut by 1 base and J by 10 bases, with 10 bases left in between. The DNA for the CDR3 is TGTGCCTGGAGTGAGAGGGTGGGAGCTTTCTTT. Protein product: CAWSERVGAFF.

This clone was counted a few times. The chain joins TRBV14 to TRBJ1-5; unclear D gene. The length of the CDR3 is 14 residues. Germline assignment: CDR1 SGHDN and CDR2 FVKESK. Trimming took 4 bases from V and 0 from J, leaving 7 bases between them. The CDR3 spells CASSRSDSNQPQHF. The CDR3 DNA reads TGTGCCAGCAGCCGCAGCGATAGCAATCAGCCCCAGCATTTT.

The chain links TRBV27 to TRBJ1-1, with D possibly being TRBD1 (5 bases). CDR1 MNHEY and CDR2 SMNVEV come from the germline V gene (reference sequence). The germline V and J ends were trimmed by 3 bases and 1 base, with 12 bases remaining between them. This CDR3 region has 15 residues. The CDR3 loop reads CASSFYGRANTEAFF. CDR3 DNA sequence: TGTGCCAGCAGTTTTTACGGCAGGGCGAACACTGAAGCTTTCTTT.

V usage is TRBV5-1 and J usage is TRBJ1-2; possibly TRBD1 for D (6 bases). V was cut by 1 base and J by 6 bases, with 13 bases left in between. The CDR3 runs to 14 residues. The germline gives CDR1 SGHRS, CDR2 YFSETQ. The CDR3 loop reads CASSLRAGADGYTF. The CDR3 nucleotides are TGCGCCAGCAGCTTGCGGGCAGGGGCTGATGGCTACACCTTC. Full variable domain (outside the CDR3, taken from reference TRBV5-1 and TRBJ1-2): KAGVTQTPRYLIKTRGQQVTLSCSPISGHRSVSWYQQTPGQGLQFLFEYFSETQRNKGNFPGRFSGRQFSNSRSEMNVSTLELGDSALYLCASSLRAGADGYTFGSGTRLTVV.

V and J are TRBV19 and TRBJ1-1; TRBD1 matches 7 bases. Germline V gene lookup returns CDR1 LNHDA and CDR2 SQIVND (reference sequence). Trimming at V came to 6 bases and at J to 0 bases, leaving 7 bases not matched to a gene. This CDR3 spans 15 amino acids. The CDR3 sequence: CASRPGQLMNTEAFF. Here the CDR3 DNA reads TGTGCCAGTAGGCCGGGACAGCTCATGAACACTGAAGCTTTCTTT.

The chain is built from TRBV10-3 and TRBJ1-3; 8 nucleotides match TRBD1. CDR1 ENHRY and CDR2 SYGVKD come from the germline V gene. The CDR3 runs to 15 residues. The V gene end was trimmed by 2 bases and the J gene end by 4 bases; junction bases not matched to a gene: 4. The CDR3 coding sequence is TGTGCCATCAGTGAGGCTACAGGGGGAGGAAACACCATATATTTT. Translation: CAISEATGGGNTIYF.

The J gene is TRBJ2-1, the V gene TRBV6-5, with D perhaps TRBD2 (5 bases). Germline V gene data show CDR1 as MNHEY and CDR2 as SVGAGI. V was trimmed by 0 bases and J by 9 bases, leaving 12 bases between them. The CDR3 consists of 14 residues. The CDR3 is CASSYSGNSGEQFF. The CDR3 nucleotides are TGTGCCAGCAGTTACTCCGGGAACTCGGGTGAGCAGTTCTTC.